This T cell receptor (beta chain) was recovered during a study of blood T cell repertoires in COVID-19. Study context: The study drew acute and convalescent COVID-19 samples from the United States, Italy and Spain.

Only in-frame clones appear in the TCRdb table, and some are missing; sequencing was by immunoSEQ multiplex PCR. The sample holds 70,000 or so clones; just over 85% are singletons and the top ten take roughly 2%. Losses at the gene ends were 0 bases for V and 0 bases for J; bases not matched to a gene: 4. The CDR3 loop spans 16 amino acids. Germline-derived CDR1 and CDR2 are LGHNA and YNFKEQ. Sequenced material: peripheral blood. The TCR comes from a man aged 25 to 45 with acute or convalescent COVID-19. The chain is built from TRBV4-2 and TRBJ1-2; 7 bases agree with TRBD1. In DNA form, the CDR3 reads TGTGCCAGCAGCCAAGAGAGCCAGGGGGCTAACTATGGCTACACCTTC. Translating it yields CASSQESQGANYGYTF.